These 3 T cell receptor beta chains share one sample of origin, sequenced in a study of blood T cell repertoires in COVID-19. This table comes from immunoSEQ multiplex PCR, and its TCRdb copy is limited to in-frame clones, with some not included. The repertoire has approximately 150,000 clones, around 87% of them found once; the top ten carry roughly 10%. The sequenced material came from PBMCs or T cells enriched from blood (not recorded which). The receptors come from a man in his sixties who had recovered from COVID-19.

The chain couples TRBV4-1 to TRBJ2-5, with 15 positions matching TRBD2. The trim removed 7 bases at V and 5 bases at J, leaving 5 bases unmatched. Germline V gene data show CDR1 as MGHRA and CDR2 as YSYEKL. The CDR3 totals 15 residues. The DNA for the CDR3 is TGCGCCAGCAACGGGACTAGCGGGGGGTTTGAGACCCAGTACTTC. Translated, it gives CASNGTSGGFETQYF.

V usage is TRBV19 and J usage is TRBJ1-1, with 7 bases that match TRBD1. The V gene end was trimmed by 5 bases and the J gene end by 10 bases; junction bases not matched to a gene: 13. The CDR3 is 14 amino acids. CDR1 LNHDA and CDR2 SQIVND come from the germline V gene (reference sequence). The CDR3 region has the DNA TGTGCCAGTAGTGAGACAGGGAGGAGTCGAGCAGCTTTCTTT. Its translation: CASSETGRSRAAFF.

In DNA, the CDR3 is TGTGCCAGCAGAAGGCAGGGAGGCGATGGCTACACCTTC. Residues: CASRRQGGDGYTF. The V and J genes are TRBV6-5 and TRBJ1-2, with D possibly TRBD1 on 5 matching bases. CDR1 is MNHEY, CDR2 SVGAGI, per germline. With 6 bases removed from V and 6 bases from J, the gap between germline ends came to 14 bases. The CDR3 is made up of 13 amino acids.